Following are 5 T cell receptor beta chains from one sample sequenced in a study of low-dose radiotherapy and immunotherapy resistance in tumors (dated by TCRdb to the early 2020s). TCRdb shows the sequencer as Illumina HiSeq 2500. To make first-strand cDNA, Superscript III was used along with a set of TRAV- and TRBV-specific primers so that both the TCRalpha and TCRbeta chains were covered. TCRs were amplified with Phusion for roughly 20 PCR cycles using a constant-region primer together with the adapter attached to the V primers. TCRdb trimmed public reads at Q25 via fastp, called clones via MiXCR and kept in-frame beta chains. Rows are unified per CDR3 protein, each entry keeping the most common DNA and genes. The sample includes around 100,000 distinct CDR3 sequences, with 20% to 25% observed a single time. 9.5% to 15% of the sample comes from the top ten. Read against the paper, the sample's time point label means: after trial treatment. Explained via the paper, the treatment or condition label denotes: LDRT plus nivolumab, ipilimumab, low-dose cyclophosphamide and aspirin (RACIN trial).

Specimen: PBMCs, collected after low-dose radiotherapy plus immunotherapy. The receptors come from a female donor with ovarian cancer.

About this clonotype itself: The likely explanation is a read error, given a far larger clone one base away. This chain links TRBV6-1 with TRBJ2-3; D gene unclear. This CDR3 has 14 amino acids. Germline V gene lookup returns CDR1 MNHNS and CDR2 SASEGT. The V gene lost 10 bases and the J gene lost 0 bases, with 14 bases spanning the gap. The CDR3 region is CAIRLSGSTDTQYF. CDR3 sequence (DNA): TGTGCCATCAGGCTATCCGGCAGCACAGATACGCAGTATTTT.

This clonotype showed up just a few times. The genes are TRBV21-1 and TRBJ1-1; the table's D gene call, TRBD1, was not cross checked with the DNA. TRBV21-1 constitutes a pseudogene. This CDR3 contains 10 residues. The CDR3 is CAGGQGGAFF. The DNA of the CDR3 is TGTGCCGGCGGACAGGGGGGAGCTTTCTTT.

Points on this clonotype: A single base is all that separates this from a far larger clone, so a read error is likely. The chain is built from TRBV12-3 or TRBV12-4 and TRBJ1-2; 10 bases agree with TRBD1. The CDR3 length is 16 residues. Written as DNA, the CDR3 is TGTGCCAGCAGTGTCCCCCCGGGACAGGGGTCCTATGGCTGCACCTTC. It yields the protein CASSVPPGQGSYGCTF.

In this sample, this clonotype turned up many times. The chain links TRBV3-1 to TRBJ2-7, with D perhaps given as TRBD1 or TRBD2 (5 bases each). Between the trimmed V and J ends, which lost 4 bases and 0 bases, there was a span of 19 bases. The CDR3 totals 17 residues. The germline gives CDR1 LGHDT, CDR2 YNNKEL (reference sequence). The CDR3 is CASSPNHLGTDSYEQYF. The CDR3 region has the DNA TGTGCCAGCAGCCCCAACCATCTCGGGACGGACTCCTACGAGCAGTACTTC.

This clonotype was seen repeatedly, ten times or more. The CDR3 spells CSVETRQRNTDTQYF. CDR3 sequence (DNA): TGCAGCGTTGAAACCCGACAGAGAAACACAGATACGCAGTATTTT. J is TRBJ2-3 and V is TRBV29-1, with D maybe TRBD1 (5 bases). V was cut by 2 bases and J by 2 bases, with 14 bases left in between. Germline CDR1 is SQVTM and CDR2 is ANQGSEA. This CDR3 is built from 15 residues.